This TCR beta chain was documented in a study of T cells after yellow fever vaccination. Study outcomes and limitations: Weaker, the secondary response peaked sooner, at day 5 versus 15.

At least ten counts were recorded for this clonotype. As yet, its antigen is unknown. Germline V gives CDR1 SGHTA, CDR2 FQGNSA. The CDR3 loop spans 15 amino acids. V was pared by 1 base and J by 3 bases, with 12 bases between. TCRdb re-called the 5' RACE reads through MiXCR, storing one row per CDR3 protein. The table lists some 200,000 distinct CDR3 sequences, approximately 3.3% of them singletons. The chain uses TRBV7-2 and TRBJ1-1; a possible D gene is TRBD1 (5 bases). The clonotype comes from a man aged 18 to 30 who received the YFV17D yellow fever vaccine. The material sequenced was CD4+ T cells sorted from PBMCs, taken 10 days after the yellow fever booster vaccination. The CDR3 is CASSLEAGSYTEAFF. The CDR3 DNA reads as TGTGCCAGCAGCTTAGAAGCAGGGTCGTACACTGAAGCTTTCTTT.